The clone carrying this TCR beta chain was recorded a few times. The sample is drawn from a study of T cells after yellow fever vaccination. At the level of the study: Fractions containing few cells were prepared with SMART-Seq v4 Ultra Low Input.

The CDR3 contains 12 residues. CDR1 is GTSNPN and CDR2 is SVGIG in the germline V gene (reference sequence). The V and J ends lost 3 bases and 7 bases respectively, with 13 bases between them. TCRdb re-called the 5' RACE reads with MiXCR, one entry per CDR3 protein. Seen here are 250,000 to 300,000 distinct CDR3 sequences, 8.7% observed once, and the top ten hold 3% to 3.5%. The chain links TRBV30 to TRBJ2-7; no clear D. The TCR originated in a man aged 18-30 years who received the YFV17D yellow fever vaccine. The sequencing here drew on CD4+ T cells sorted from PBMCs, taken 5 days after the yellow fever booster vaccination. CDR3 sequence reads: CAWSRAAPEQYF. The DNA for the CDR3 is TGTGCCTGGAGCCGGGCAGCCCCAGAGCAGTACTTC.